The TCR beta chain under discussion was sequenced for a study of blood T cells in healthy people across ages. With a J-beta primer mix and a sample-barcoded 5' primer, a second PCR ran about 6 to 11 cycles. Every cDNA molecule carried a tag from a template-switch adaptor bearing 12 random nucleotides. TCRdb recomputed calls from the 5' RACE reads with MiXCR, one row per CDR3 protein. The sample yields 650,000 to 800,000 distinct CDR3 sequences, around 50% seen once. Donor samples were obtained from healthy Caucasian individuals from Russia, aged about 6 to 95. The extraction recovered at least 5.5 micrograms of total RNA per sample. Findings of the study overall: Getting older went along with TCR beta diversity per million T cells dropping roughly linearly.

This clonotype was counted many times. As yet, its antigen is unknown. The TCR was taken from an elderly woman in good health. Specimen: blood.

The CDR3 region has the DNA TGTGCCAGCAGCCGCTCGTTAGGGGAACGGGGTACGCAGTATTTT. This translates into CASSRSLGERGTQYF. The genes are TRBV7-9 and TRBJ2-3; D may be TRBD1 or TRBD2 (5 bases each). From germline, CDR1 is SEHNR and CDR2 FQNEAQ (reference sequence). V dropped 5 bases and J dropped 8 bases, with 20 bases sitting between them. The CDR3 is 15 residues long.